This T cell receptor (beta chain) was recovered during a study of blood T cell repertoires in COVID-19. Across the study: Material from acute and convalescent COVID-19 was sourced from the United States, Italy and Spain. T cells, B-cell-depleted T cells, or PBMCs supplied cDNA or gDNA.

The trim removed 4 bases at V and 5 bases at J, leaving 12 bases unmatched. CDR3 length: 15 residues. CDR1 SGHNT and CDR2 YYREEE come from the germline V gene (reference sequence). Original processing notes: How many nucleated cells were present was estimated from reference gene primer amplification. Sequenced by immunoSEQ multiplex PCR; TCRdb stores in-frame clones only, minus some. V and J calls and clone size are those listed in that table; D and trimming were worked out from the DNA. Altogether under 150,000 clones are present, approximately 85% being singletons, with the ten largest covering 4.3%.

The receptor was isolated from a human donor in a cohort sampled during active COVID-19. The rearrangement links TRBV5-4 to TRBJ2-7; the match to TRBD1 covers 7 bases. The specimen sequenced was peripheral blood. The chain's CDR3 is CASSPVRQGGDEQYF. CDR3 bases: TGTGCCAGCAGCCCGGTAAGACAGGGCGGCGACGAGCAGTACTTC.